A single sample is the source of the 21 T cell receptor beta chains below, sequenced in a study of T cells in Graves' hyperthyroidism and ophthalmopathy. Using RNA transcripts as the source, TCR beta CDR3 regions were amplified. First-round RT-PCR with HTBI primers amplified the TCR CDR3 region. TCRdb re-derived calls from the multiplex PCR reads in MiXCR, one entry per CDR3 protein. The sample lists nearly 600,000 distinct CDR3 sequences, 14% occurring once. The sample consisted of blood. These receptors came from a young woman with Graves' hyperthyroidism that later progressed to Graves' ophthalmopathy.

This clonotype has more than one count but fewer than ten. A much larger clone lies a single base off, so this may be a read error. J is TRBJ2-1 and V is TRBV2; 10 nucleotides line up with TRBD2. This CDR3 comprises 17 residues. Germline V gene lookup returns CDR1 SNHLY and CDR2 FYNNEI. With V trimmed by 4 bases and J by 5 bases, 11 bases remained unmatched. In nucleotides, the CDR3 is TGTGCCAGCAGTGGCTTACCTAGCGGGAGTTCCAACAATGAGCAGTTCTTC. This encodes CASSGLPSGSSNNEQFF.

This CDR3 reads CAWSVLGLYGYTF. As DNA, the CDR3 is TGTGCCTGGAGTGTTTTGGGGCTGTATGGCTACACCTTC. The chain recombines TRBV30 with TRBJ1-2; possible D gene TRBD1, 5 bases. This CDR3 comprises 13 residues. V gave up 0 bases and J gave up 5 bases, with 10 bases separating them. Germline V gene lookup returns CDR1 GTSNPN and CDR2 SVGIG (reference sequence).

This clonotype was seen repeatedly, ten times or more. This chain uses TRBV19 with TRBJ1-1; D is undetermined. Trimming left V 6 bases short and J 3 bases short, with 8 bases between. The CDR3 extends over 12 amino acids. Germline CDR1 is LNHDA and CDR2 is SQIVND (reference sequence). CDR3 sequence: CASRAWDTEAFF. CDR3 nucleotide sequence: TGTGCCAGTAGGGCCTGGGACACTGAAGCTTTCTTT.

The chain links TRBV19 to TRBJ2-7; D possibly matches TRBD1 or TRBD2 (5 bases each). The CDR3 sequence is 15 residues long. Trimming cost V 10 bases and J 0 bases, with 19 bases left between them. The germline CDR1 and CDR2 sequences are LNHDA and SQIVND (reference sequence). The CDR3 reads CATGTSGIYSYEQYF. In DNA form, the CDR3 reads TGTGCCACCGGGACCTCCGGGATCTACTCCTACGAGCAGTACTTC. Drawing the rest from reference TRBV19 and TRBJ2-7, the complete variable domain is DGGITQSPKYLFRKEGQNVTLSCEQNLNHDAMYWYRQDPGQGLRLIYYSQIVNDFQKGDIAEGYSVSREKKESFPLTVTSAQKNPTAFYLCATGTSGIYSYEQYFGPGTRLTVT.

The chain has TRBV29-1 and TRBJ1-4, with TRBD1 as a possible D gene (5 bases). The germline V and J ends were trimmed by 7 bases and 8 bases, with 17 bases remaining between them. CDR3 length: 13 amino acids. Germline CDR1 is SQVTM and CDR2 is ANQGSEA. The CDR3 region is CSGRAGRDEKLFF. CDR3 sequence (DNA): TGCAGCGGCCGCGCAGGGCGGGACGAAAAACTGTTTTTT.

This clonotype came up a few times. V usage is TRBV20-1 and J usage is TRBJ2-7, with TRBD2 matching over 9 bases. The ends lost 5 bases at V and 4 bases at J; junction bases unmatched: 12. The CDR3 sequence is 15 residues long. Germline assignment: CDR1 DFQATT and CDR2 SNEGSKA (reference sequence). The CDR3 is CSAGPGREGYYEQYF. The CDR3, as DNA: TGCAGTGCTGGCCCAGGGCGGGAGGGTTATTACGAGCAGTACTTC.

The V call is TRBV7-9, the J call TRBJ2-5, with TRBD2 matching over 8 bases. Germline CDR1 and CDR2: SEHNR and FQNEAQ (reference sequence). The CDR3 extends over 16 amino acids. Losses at the gene ends were 5 bases for V and 4 bases for J; bases not matched to a gene: 12. The CDR3 protein is CASSIGGGGRLETQYF. CDR3 DNA sequence: TGTGCCAGCAGCATCGGGGGGGGGGGGCGTCTAGAGACCCAGTACTTC.

This clonotype was picked up a small number of times. V gene TRBV28 combines with J gene TRBJ1-6; TRBD1 might be the D (6 bases). This CDR3 comprises 15 residues. Trimming left V 5 bases short and J 5 bases short, with 13 bases between. Germline V gene lookup returns CDR1 MDHEN and CDR2 SYDVKM. CDR3 bases: TGTGCCAGCAGTCCCCGGACAGTTAATAATTCACCCCTCCACTTT. Protein: CASSPRTVNNSPLHF.

This clonotype was detected ten times or more. The J gene is TRBJ1-5, the V gene TRBV11-2; D not resolved. V was shortened by 3 bases and J by 0 bases, with 3 bases between the two germline ends. This CDR3 is built from 13 residues. The V gene's germline CDR1 is SGHAT and CDR2 FQNNGV. The CDR3: CASSFNSNQPQHF. DNA of the CDR3: TGTGCCAGCAGCTTTAATAGCAATCAGCCCCAGCATTTT.

This chain uses TRBV5-1 with TRBJ1-3; weak D call: TRBD1 (5 bases). The CDR3 is 16 residues long. Germline loops: CDR1 SGHRS, CDR2 YFSETQ. V was shortened by 4 bases and J by 2 bases, with 16 bases between the two germline ends. The DNA of the CDR3 is TGCGCCAGCAGCAATGGTGTGCAGGGCCCTGGAAACACCATATATTTT. It specifies CASSNGVQGPGNTIYF.

V usage is TRBV30 and J usage is TRBJ2-7, with 7 positions matching TRBD2. Looked up from germline, CDR1 is GTSNPN and CDR2 is SVGIG (reference sequence). This CDR3 contains 12 residues. The V gene end was trimmed by 5 bases and the J gene end by 2 bases; junction bases not matched to a gene: 3. Here the CDR3 reads CAWGRGTYEQYF. The DNA for the CDR3 is TGTGCCTGGGGGAGGGGTACCTACGAGCAGTACTTC.

In this sample, this clonotype turned up a few times. The chain carries TRBV19 and TRBJ1-3; the D is unclear. The germline gives CDR1 LNHDA, CDR2 SQIVND (reference sequence). V was pared by 11 bases and J by 2 bases, with 16 bases between. This CDR3 contains 14 residues. The CDR3 reads CASSGSKTGNTIYF. The CDR3 coding sequence is TGTGCCTCATCCGGGTCTAAGACTGGAAACACCATATATTTT.

This clonotype has just a few counts. V and J are TRBV27 and TRBJ2-7; 9 bases line up with TRBD2. The length of the CDR3 is 14 residues. The V segment lost 2 bases and the J segment 5 bases; nucleotides outside the gene matches: 4. Germline V lookup: CDR1 MNHEY, CDR2 SMNVEV (reference sequence). The CDR3 sequence is CASSLVGLADEQYF. The CDR3 nucleotides are TGTGCCAGCAGTTTAGTGGGACTAGCCGACGAGCAGTACTTC.

This clonotype was seen at least ten times. The chain has TRBV6-1 and TRBJ2-1; 9 bases match TRBD2. The CDR3 consists of 12 residues. Germline CDR1 and CDR2: MNHNS and SASEGT. The CDR3 is CASGREGNEQFF. The CDR3 DNA follows: TGTGCAAGCGGGCGGGAGGGCAATGAGCAGTTCTTC.

The chain is built from TRBV18 and TRBJ2-2, with 8 bases lining up with TRBD2. CDR3 length: 17 amino acids. Unmatched junction bases numbered 13, after V lost 6 bases and J lost 4 bases. The germline CDR1 and CDR2 sequences are KGHSH and LQKENI. CDR3 sequence (DNA): TGTGCCAGCTCCCCTACTCAGAGCGGGAGCAGCACCGGGGAGCTGTTTTTT. Amino acids: CASSPTQSGSSTGELFF.

This clonotype was detected ten times or more. The chain carries TRBV6-2 or TRBV6-3 and TRBJ2-1; 16 positions agree with TRBD2. V shed 5 bases and J 4 bases; nucleotides not matched to a gene: 11. Germline loops: CDR1 MNHEY, CDR2 SVGEGT. This CDR3 is 19 amino acids long. This CDR3 is CASSAGTSGRGSFYNEQFF. The DNA of the CDR3 is TGTGCCAGCAGTGCCGGGACTAGCGGGAGGGGTTCCTTTTACAATGAGCAGTTCTTC.

This clonotype has more than one count but fewer than ten. The V and J genes are TRBV11-2 and TRBJ2-7; D is perhaps TRBD1 or TRBD2 (5 bases each). There are 14 residues in the CDR3. Germline V CDR1 and CDR2: SGHAT, FQNNGV. V was pared by 5 bases and J by 0 bases, with 11 bases between. The CDR3 bases are TGTGCCAGCAGCGGATGGGGGAACTCCTACGAGCAGTACTTC. Residues: CASSGWGNSYEQYF. Filled out from reference TRBV11-2 and TRBJ2-7, the complete variable domain reads EAGVAQSPRYKIIEKRQSVAFWCNPISGHATLYWYQQILGQGPKLLIQFQNNGVVDDSQLPKDRFSAERLKGVDSTLKIQPAKLEDSAVYLCASSGWGNSYEQYFGPGTRLTVT.

This clonotype was detected many times. The chain carries TRBV12-3 or TRBV12-4 and TRBJ1-6; D not certain. Trimming removed 5 bases at V and 8 bases at J, with 16 bases between. CDR3 length: 15 residues. The CDR3 nucleotides are TGTGCCAGCAGTAACCACCCCCTCGGGGATTCACCCCTCCACTTT. This codes for CASSNHPLGDSPLHF.

This sequence joins TRBV14 and TRBJ2-2, with TRBD2 identical over 11 bases. This CDR3 is 16 amino acids long. Germline V CDR1 and CDR2: SGHDN, FVKESK. V was clipped by 1 base and J by 5 bases; unmatched bases: 3. For the CDR3, the DNA is TGTGCCAGCAGCCAAGGACTAGCGGGATGGACCGGGGAGCTGTTTTTT. Translating gives CASSQGLAGWTGELFF. Complete variable domain (other parts from reference TRBV14 and TRBJ2-2): EAGVTQFPSHSVIEKGQTVTLRCDPISGHDNLYWYRRVMGKEIKFLLHFVKESKQDESGMPNNRFLAERTGGTYSTLKVQPAELEDSGVYFCASSQGLAGWTGELFFGEGSRLTVL.

The sample holds many counts of this clonotype. The chain uses TRBV6-2 or TRBV6-3 and TRBJ1-5; D remains ambiguous. The germline V and J ends were trimmed by 2 bases and 3 bases, with 17 bases remaining between them. The CDR3 is made up of 17 amino acids. CDR1 MNHEY and CDR2 SVGEGT come from the germline V gene. CDR3 nucleotides: TGTGCCAGCAGTTACCAACGTGTTGCAGATTTCAATCAGCCCCAGCATTTT. It codes for CASSYQRVADFNQPQHF.

The chain combines TRBV7-9 with TRBJ1-4, with D possibly matching TRBD1 (6 bases). CDR3 length: 15 amino acids. Germline CDR1 reads SEHNR; CDR2 reads FQNEAQ (reference sequence). The CDR3 DNA is TGTGCTAGTGGGGGCCAGGGTCAAACTAATGAAAAACTGTTTTTT. Protein sequence: CASGGQGQTNEKLFF.